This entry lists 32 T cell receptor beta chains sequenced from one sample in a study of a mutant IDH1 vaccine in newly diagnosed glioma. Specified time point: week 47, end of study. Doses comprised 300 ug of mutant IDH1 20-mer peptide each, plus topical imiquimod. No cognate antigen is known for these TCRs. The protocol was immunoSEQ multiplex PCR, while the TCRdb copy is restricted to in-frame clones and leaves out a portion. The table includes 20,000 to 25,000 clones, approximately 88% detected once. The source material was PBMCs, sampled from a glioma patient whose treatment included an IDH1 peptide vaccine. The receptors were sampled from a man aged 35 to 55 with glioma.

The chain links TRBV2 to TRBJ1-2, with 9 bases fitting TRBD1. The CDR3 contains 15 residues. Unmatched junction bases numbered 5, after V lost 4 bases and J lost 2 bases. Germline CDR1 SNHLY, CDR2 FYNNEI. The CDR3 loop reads CASSVGTGRNYGYTF. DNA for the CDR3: TGTGCCAGCAGTGTGGGGACAGGGAGAAACTATGGCTACACCTTC.

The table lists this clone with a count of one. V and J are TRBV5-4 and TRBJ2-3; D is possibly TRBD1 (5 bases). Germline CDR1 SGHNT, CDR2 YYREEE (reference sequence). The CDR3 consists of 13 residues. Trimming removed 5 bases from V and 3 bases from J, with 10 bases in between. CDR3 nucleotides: TGTGCCAGCAGTCCTGGACATACAGATACGCAGTATTTT. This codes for CASSPGHTDTQYF.

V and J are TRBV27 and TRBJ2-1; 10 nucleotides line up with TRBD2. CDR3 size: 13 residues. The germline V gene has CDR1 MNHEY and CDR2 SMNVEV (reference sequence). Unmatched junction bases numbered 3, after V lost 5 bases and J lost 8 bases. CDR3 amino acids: CASSGGLADEQFF. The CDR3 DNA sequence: TGTGCCAGCAGTGGAGGACTAGCGGATGAGCAGTTCTTC.

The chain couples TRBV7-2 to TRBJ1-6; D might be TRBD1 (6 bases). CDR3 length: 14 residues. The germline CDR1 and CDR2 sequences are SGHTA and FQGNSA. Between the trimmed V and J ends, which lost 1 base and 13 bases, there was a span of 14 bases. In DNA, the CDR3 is TGTGCCAGCAGCTTAGACGGGCCAGGGGTCCCCCTCCACTTT. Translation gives CASSLDGPGVPLHF.

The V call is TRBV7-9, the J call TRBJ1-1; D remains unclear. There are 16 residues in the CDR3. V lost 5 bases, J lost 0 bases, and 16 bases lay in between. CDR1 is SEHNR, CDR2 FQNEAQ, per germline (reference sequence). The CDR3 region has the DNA TGTGCCAGCAGCCCCGTCACTCCCGATTTGAACACTGAAGCTTTCTTT. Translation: CASSPVTPDLNTEAFF.

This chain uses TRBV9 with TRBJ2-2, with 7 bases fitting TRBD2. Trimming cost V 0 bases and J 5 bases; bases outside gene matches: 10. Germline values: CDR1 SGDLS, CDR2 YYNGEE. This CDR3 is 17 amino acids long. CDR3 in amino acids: CASSVARRLAETGELFF. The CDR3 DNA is TGTGCCAGCAGCGTAGCTCGGAGACTAGCTGAGACCGGGGAGCTGTTTTTT.

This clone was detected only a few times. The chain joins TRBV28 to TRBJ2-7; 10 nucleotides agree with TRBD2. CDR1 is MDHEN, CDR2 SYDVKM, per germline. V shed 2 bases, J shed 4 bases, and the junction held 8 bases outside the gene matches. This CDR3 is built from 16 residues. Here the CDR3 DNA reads TGTGCCAGCAGTTTAATATTAAGCGGGAGGGGATACGAGCAGTACTTC. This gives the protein CASSLILSGRGYEQYF. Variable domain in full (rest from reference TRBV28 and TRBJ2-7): DVKVTQSSRYLVKRTGEKVFLECVQDMDHENMFWYRQDPGLGLRLIYFSYDVKMKEKGDIPEGYSVSREKKERFSLILESASTNQTSMYLCASSLILSGRGYEQYFGPGTRLTVT.

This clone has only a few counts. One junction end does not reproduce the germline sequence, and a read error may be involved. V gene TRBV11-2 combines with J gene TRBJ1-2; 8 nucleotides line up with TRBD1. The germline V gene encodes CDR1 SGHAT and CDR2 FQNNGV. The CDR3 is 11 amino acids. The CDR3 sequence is CASSFRTGLAF. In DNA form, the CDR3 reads TGTGCCAGCAGCTTTAGGACAGGGCTTGCCTTC. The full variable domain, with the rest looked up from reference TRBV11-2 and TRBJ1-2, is EAGVAQSPRYKIIEKRQSVAFWCNPISGHATLYWYQQILGQGPKLLIQFQNNGVVDDSQLPKDRFSAERLKGVDSTLKIQPAKLEDSAVYLCASSFRTGLAFGSGTRLTVV.

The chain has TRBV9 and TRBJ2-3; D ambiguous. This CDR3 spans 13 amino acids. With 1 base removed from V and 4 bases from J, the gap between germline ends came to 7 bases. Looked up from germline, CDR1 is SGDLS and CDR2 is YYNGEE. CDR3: CASSVRPSDTQYF. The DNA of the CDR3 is TGTGCCAGCAGCGTACGGCCGTCAGATACGCAGTATTTT.

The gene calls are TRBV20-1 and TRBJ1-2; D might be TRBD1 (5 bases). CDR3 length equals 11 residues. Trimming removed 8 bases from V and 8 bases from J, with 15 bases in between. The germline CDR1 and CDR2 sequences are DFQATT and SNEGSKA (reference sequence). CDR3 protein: CSQARGVGYTF. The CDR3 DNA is TGCAGTCAGGCCCGAGGGGTGGGCTACACCTTC.

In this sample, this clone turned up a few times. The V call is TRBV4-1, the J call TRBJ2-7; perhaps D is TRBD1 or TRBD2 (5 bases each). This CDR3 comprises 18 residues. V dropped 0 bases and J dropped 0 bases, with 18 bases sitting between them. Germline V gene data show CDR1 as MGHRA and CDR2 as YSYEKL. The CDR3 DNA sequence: TGCGCCAGCAGCCAAGAAGGAATTATGGGACGGAGCTCCTACGAGCAGTACTTC. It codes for CASSQEGIMGRSSYEQYF.

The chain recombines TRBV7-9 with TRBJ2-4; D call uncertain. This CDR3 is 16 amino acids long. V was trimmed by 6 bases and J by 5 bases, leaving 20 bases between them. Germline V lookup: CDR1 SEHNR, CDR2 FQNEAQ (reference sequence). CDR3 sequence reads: CASSVGSLITQNIQYF. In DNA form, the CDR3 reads TGTGCCAGCAGTGTAGGGTCCCTTATTACCCAAAACATTCAGTACTTC.

CDR3 nucleotides: TGTGCCAGCAGCTTGGCCCCAGCGGGAGGTGTCACAGATACGCAGTATTTT. This translates into CASSLAPAGGVTDTQYF. This rearrangement joins TRBV5-4 to TRBJ2-3, with TRBD2 identical over 9 bases. Looked up from germline, CDR1 is SGHNT and CDR2 is YYREEE (reference sequence). V shed 0 bases and J 2 bases; nucleotides not matched to a gene: 7. The CDR3 loop spans 17 amino acids.

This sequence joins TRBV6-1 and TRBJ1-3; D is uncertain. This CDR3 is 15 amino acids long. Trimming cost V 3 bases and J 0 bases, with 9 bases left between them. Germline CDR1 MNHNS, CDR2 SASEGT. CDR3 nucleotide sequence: TGTGCCAGCAGTGATCGGCCAGACTCTGGAAACACCATATATTTT. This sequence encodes CASSDRPDSGNTIYF.

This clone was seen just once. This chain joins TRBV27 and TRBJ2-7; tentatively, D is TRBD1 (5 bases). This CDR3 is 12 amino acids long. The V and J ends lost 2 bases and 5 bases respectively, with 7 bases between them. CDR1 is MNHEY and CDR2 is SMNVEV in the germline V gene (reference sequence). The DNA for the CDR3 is TGTGCCAGCAGTTTAGGGGCCCACGAGCAGTACTTC. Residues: CASSLGAHEQYF.

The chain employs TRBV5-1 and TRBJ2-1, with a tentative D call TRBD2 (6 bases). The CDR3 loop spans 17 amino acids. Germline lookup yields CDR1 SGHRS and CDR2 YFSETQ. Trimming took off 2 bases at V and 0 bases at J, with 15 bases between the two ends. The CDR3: CASSLTLAVNSYNEQFF. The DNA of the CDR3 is TGCGCCAGCAGCTTAACCTTAGCGGTAAACTCCTACAATGAGCAGTTCTTC.

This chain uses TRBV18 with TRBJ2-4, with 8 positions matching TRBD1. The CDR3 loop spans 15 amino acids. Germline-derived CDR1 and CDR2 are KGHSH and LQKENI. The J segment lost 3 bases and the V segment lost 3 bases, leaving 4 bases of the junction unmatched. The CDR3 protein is CASSPTGDSKNIQYF. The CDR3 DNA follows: TGTGCCAGCTCACCGACAGGGGATAGCAAAAACATTCAGTACTTC.

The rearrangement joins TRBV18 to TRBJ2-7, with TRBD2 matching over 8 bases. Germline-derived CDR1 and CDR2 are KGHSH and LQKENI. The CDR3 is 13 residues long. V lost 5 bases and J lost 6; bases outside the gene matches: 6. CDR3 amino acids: CASSAGRAFEQYF. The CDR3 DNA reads TGTGCCAGCTCAGCCGGGAGGGCCTTCGAGCAGTACTTC.

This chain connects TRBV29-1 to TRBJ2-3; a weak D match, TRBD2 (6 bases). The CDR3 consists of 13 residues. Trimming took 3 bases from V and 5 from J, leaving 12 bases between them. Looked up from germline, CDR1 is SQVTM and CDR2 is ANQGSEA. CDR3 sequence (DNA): TGCAGCGTTGAGACGGGAGCTGAAGATACGCAGTATTTT. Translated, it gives CSVETGAEDTQYF.

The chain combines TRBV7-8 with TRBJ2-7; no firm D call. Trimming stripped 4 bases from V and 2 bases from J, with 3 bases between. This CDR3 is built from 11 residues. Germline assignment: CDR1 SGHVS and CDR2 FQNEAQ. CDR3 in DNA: TGTGCCAGCAGCTCGGCCTACGAGCAGTACTTC. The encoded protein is CASSSAYEQYF.

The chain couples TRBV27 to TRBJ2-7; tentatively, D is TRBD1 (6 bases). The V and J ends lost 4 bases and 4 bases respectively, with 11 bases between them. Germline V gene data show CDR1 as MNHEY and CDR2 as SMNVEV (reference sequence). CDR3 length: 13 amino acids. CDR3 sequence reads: CASSWTDTYEQYF. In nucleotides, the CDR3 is TGTGCCAGCAGTTGGACAGACACATACGAGCAGTACTTC.

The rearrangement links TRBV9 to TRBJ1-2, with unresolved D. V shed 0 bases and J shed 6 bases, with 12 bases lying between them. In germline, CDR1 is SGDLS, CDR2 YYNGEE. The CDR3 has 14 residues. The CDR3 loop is CASSVGRYGDGYTF. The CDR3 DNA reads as TGTGCCAGCAGCGTAGGAAGGTATGGGGATGGCTACACCTTC.

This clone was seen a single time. CDR3 in amino acids: CASSPWGTEAFF. For the CDR3, the DNA is TGTGCCAGCTCACCTTGGGGGACTGAAGCTTTCTTT. The chain uses TRBV18 and TRBJ1-1; D perhaps matches TRBD1 (5 bases). The CDR3 is made up of 12 amino acids. V was pared by 3 bases and J by 5 bases, with 7 bases between. Germline CDR1 KGHSH, CDR2 LQKENI.

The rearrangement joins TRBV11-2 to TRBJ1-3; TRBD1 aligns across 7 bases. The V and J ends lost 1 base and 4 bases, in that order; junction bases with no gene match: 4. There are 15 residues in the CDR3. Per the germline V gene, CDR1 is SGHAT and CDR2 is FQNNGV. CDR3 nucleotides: TGTGCCAGCAGCTTAGTTACAGGGGTCGGAAACACCATATATTTT. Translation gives CASSLVTGVGNTIYF.

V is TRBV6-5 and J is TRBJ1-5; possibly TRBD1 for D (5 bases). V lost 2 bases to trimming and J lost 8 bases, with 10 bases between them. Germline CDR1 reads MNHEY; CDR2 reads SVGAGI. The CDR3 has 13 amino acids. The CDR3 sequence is CASSYAGGEPQHF. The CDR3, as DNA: TGTGCCAGCAGTTACGCGGGGGGTGAGCCCCAGCATTTT.

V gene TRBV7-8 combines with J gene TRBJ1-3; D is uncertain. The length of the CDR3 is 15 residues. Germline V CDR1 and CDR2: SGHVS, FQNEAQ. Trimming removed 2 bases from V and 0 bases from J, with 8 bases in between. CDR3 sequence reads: CASSLQSGSGNTIYF. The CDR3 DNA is TGTGCCAGCAGCTTACAATCGGGCTCTGGAAACACCATATATTTT. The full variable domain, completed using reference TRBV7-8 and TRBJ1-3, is GAGVSQSPRYKVAKRGQDVALRCDPISGHVSLFWYQQALGQGPEFLTYFQNEAQLDKSGLPSDRFFAERPEGSVSTLKIQRTQQEDSAVYLCASSLQSGSGNTIYFGEGSWLTVV.

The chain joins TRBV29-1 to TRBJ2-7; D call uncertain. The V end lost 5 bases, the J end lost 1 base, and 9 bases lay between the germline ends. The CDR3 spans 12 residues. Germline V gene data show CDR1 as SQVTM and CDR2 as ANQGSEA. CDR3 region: CSVKVDSYEQYF. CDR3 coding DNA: TGCAGCGTTAAGGTCGATTCCTACGAGCAGTACTTC.

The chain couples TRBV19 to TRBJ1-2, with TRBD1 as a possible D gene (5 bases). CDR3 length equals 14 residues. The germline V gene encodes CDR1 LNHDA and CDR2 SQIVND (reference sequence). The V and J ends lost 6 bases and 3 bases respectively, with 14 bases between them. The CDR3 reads CASRSGGVDYGYTF. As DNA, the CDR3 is TGTGCCAGTAGATCCGGAGGGGTAGACTATGGCTACACCTTC. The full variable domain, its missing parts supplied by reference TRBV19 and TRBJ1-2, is DGGITQSPKYLFRKEGQNVTLSCEQNLNHDAMYWYRQDPGQGLRLIYYSQIVNDFQKGDIAEGYSVSREKKESFPLTVTSAQKNPTAFYLCASRSGGVDYGYTFGSGTRLTVV.

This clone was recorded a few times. Here the CDR3 DNA reads TGTGCCAGCAGCTTATCCGCCGAGAACACCATATATTTT. As protein: CASSLSAENTIYF. The genes are TRBV7-9 and TRBJ1-3; D not resolved. There are 13 residues in the CDR3. The V end lost 2 bases, the J end lost 7 bases, and 9 bases lay between the germline ends. CDR1 and CDR2 from the germline V gene are SEHNR and FQNEAQ (reference sequence).

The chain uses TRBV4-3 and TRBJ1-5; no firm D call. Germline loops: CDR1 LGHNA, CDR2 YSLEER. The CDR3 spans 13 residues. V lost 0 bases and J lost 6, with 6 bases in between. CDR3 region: CASSQDGRQPQHF. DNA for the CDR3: TGCGCCAGCAGCCAAGATGGCCGTCAGCCCCAGCATTTT.

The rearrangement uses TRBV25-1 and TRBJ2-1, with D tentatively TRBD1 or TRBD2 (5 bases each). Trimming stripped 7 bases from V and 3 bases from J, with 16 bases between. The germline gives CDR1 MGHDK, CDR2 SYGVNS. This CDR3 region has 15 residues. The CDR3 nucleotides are TGTGCCAGCACCGATGATCGGGGCTTCTACAATGAGCAGTTCTTC. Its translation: CASTDDRGFYNEQFF.

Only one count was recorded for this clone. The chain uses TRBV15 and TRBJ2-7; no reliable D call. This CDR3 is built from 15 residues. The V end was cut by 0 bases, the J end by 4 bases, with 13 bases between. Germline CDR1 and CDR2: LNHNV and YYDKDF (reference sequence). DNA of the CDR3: TGTGCCACCAGCAGAGAAGGGATAGACGGGTACGAGCAGTACTTC. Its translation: CATSREGIDGYEQYF.